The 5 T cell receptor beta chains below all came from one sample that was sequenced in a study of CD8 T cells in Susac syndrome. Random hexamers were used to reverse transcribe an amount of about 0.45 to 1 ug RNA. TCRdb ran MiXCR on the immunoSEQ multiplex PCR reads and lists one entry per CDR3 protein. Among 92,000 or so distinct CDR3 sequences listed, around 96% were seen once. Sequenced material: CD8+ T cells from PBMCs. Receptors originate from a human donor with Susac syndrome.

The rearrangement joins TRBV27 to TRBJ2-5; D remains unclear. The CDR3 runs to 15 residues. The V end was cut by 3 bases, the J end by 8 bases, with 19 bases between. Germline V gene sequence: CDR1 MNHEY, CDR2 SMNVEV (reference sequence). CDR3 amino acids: CASSLLTAETGTQYF. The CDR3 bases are TGTGCCAGCAGTTTGCTGACGGCCGAAACTGGAACCCAGTACTTC.

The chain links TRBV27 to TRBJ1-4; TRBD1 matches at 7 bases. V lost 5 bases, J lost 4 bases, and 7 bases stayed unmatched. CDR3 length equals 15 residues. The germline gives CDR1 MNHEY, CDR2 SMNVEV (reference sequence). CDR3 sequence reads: CASSPPGQFNEKLFF. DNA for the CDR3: TGTGCCAGCAGTCCACCGGGACAGTTTAATGAAAAACTGTTTTTT. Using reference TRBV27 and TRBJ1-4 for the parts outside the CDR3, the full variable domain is EAQVTQNPRYLITVTGKKLTVTCSQNMNHEYMSWYRQDPGLGLRQIYYSMNVEVTDKGDVPEGYKVSRKEKRNFPLILESPSPNQTSLYFCASSPPGQFNEKLFFGSGTQLSVL.

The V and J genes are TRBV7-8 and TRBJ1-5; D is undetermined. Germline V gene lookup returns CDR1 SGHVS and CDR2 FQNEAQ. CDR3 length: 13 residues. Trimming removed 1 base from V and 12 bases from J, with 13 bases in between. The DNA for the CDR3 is TGTGCCAGCAGCTTAGGTGAAGGAAGGGACCAGCATTTT. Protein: CASSLGEGRDQHF.

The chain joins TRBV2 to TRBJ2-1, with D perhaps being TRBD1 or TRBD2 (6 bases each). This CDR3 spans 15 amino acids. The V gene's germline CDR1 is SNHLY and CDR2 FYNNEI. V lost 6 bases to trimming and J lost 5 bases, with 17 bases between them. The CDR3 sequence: CASSAGQGPNNEQFF. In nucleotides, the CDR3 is TGTGCCAGCAGCGCGGGGCAGGGGCCCAACAATGAGCAGTTCTTC.

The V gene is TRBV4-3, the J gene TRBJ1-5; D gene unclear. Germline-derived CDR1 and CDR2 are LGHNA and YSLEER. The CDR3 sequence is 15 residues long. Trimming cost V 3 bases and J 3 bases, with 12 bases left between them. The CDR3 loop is CASSHTTGLNQPQHF. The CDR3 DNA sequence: TGCGCCAGCAGCCATACCACGGGCCTCAATCAGCCCCAGCATTTT.